This is a list of T cell receptor beta chains from one sample in a study of blood T cells in healthy people across ages. Via MiXCR, TCRdb re-called the 5' RACE reads, giving one row per CDR3 protein. The sample yields some 700,000 distinct CDR3 sequences, more than 40% seen once. Sample: blood. The receptors here all came from a woman aged 60-75 years in good health. Each CDR3 is given with its conserved first and last residue. Clone sizes are given selectively: once, few, many, or a class where the clone is expanded.

CDR3	V	size
CSATSGSSAYNEQFF	TRBV20-1	few
CASSSPLAGVSYEQYF	TRBV6-6	many
CASSFLQGDKTQYF	TRBV12-3/TRBV12-4	-
CASSFSRRGGQPQHF	TRBV7-2	-
CASSWAGGREAFF	TRBV12-3/TRBV12-4	few
CSAPGTGGLETQYF	TRBV20-1	-
CASSVSGGAKNIQYF	TRBV9	-
CSAGFGGPAETQFF	TRBV20-1	-
CSAAVPGGHNEQYF	TRBV20-1	-
CASSPGQETQYF	TRBV18	many
CASSPRLAGRYEQYF	TRBV18	few
CASRTPSGSDTQYF	TRBV6-5	few
CSAPVRASGANVLTF	TRBV20-1	-
CASSEAVDTQYF	TRBV28	-
CASSSGGIPNTEAFF	TRBV28	-
CSARSAGGYNEQFF	TRBV20-1	many
CASKRQASGDEQFF	TRBV25-1	-
CASSQKTLSRDEQYF	TRBV3-1	many
CASSQAPQPGANVLTF	TRBV7-2	many
CSVLQGAKANYGYTF	TRBV29-1	-
CASSGTGGNTEAFF	TRBV18	-
CASSLAGARGNEQFF	TRBV7-8	-